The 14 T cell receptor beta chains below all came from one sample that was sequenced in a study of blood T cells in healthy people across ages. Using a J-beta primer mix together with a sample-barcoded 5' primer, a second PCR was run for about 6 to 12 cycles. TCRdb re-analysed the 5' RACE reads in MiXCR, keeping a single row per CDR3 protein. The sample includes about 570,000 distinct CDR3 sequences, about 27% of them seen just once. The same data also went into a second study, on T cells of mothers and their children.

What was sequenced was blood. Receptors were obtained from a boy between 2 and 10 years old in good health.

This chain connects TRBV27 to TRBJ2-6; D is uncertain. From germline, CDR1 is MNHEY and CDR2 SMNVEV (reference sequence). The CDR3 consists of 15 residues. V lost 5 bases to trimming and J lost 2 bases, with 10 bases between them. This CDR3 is CASSIQGPGANVLTF. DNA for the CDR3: TGTGCCAGCAGTATCCAAGGCCCTGGGGCCAACGTCCTGACTTTC.

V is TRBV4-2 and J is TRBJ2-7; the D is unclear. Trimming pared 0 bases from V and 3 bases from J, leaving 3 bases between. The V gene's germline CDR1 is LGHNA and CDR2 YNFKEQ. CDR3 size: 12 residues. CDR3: CASSQDLYEQYF. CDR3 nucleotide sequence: TGTGCCAGCAGCCAAGATCTCTACGAGCAGTACTTC.

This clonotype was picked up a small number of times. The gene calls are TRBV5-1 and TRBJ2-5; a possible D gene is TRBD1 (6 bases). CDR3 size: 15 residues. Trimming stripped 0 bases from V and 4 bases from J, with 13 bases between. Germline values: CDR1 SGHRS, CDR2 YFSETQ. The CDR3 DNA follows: TGCGCCAGCAGCTTGGCGGGACATATCGGAGAGACCCAGTACTTC. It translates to CASSLAGHIGETQYF.

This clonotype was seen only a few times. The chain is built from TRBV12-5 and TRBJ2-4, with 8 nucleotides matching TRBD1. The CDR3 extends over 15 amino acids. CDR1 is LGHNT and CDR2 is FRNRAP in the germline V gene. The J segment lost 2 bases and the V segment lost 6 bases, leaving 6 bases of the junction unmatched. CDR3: CASGPGQGSKNIQYF. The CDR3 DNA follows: TGTGCTAGTGGCCCCGGACAGGGTTCCAAAAACATTCAGTACTTC.

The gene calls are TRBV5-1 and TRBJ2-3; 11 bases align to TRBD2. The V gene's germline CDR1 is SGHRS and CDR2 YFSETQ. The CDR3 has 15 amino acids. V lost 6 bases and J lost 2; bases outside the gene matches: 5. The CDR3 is CASKTSGAPTDTQYF. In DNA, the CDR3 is TGCGCCAGCAAGACTAGCGGGGCCCCCACAGATACGCAGTATTTT.

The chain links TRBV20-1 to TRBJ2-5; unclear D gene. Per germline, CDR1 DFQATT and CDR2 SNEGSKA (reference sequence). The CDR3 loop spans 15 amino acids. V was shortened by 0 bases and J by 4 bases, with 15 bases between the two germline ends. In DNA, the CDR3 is TGCAGTGCTAGAGATCTCATGTGGTTGTCAGAGACCCAGTACTTC. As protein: CSARDLMWLSETQYF.

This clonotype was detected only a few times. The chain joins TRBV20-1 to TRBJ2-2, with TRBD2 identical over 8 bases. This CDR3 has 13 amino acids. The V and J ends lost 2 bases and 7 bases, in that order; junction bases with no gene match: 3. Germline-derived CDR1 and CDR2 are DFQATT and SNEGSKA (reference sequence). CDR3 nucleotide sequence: TGCAGTGCTAGATTGGCGGGGGGCGGGGAGCTGTTTTTT. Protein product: CSARLAGGGELFF.

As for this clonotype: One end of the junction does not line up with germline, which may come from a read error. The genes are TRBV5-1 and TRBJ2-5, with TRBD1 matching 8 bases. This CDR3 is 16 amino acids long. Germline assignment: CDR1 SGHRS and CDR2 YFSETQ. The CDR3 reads CASSFQGASPQGTQYF. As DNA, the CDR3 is TGCGCCAGCAGCTTTCAGGGGGCGAGTCCCCAAGGGACCCAGTACTTC.

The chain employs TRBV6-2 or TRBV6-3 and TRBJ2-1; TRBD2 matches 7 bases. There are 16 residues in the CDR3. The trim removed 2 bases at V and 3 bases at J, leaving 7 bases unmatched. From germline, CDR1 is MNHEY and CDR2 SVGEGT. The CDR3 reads CASSYRGAGDYNEQFF. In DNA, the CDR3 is TGTGCCAGCAGTTACCGCGGTGCGGGAGACTACAATGAGCAGTTCTTC.

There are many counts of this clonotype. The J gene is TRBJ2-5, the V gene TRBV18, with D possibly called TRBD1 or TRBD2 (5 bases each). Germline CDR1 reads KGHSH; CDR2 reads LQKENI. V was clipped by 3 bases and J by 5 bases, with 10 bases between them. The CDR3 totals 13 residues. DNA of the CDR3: TGTGCCAGCTCACCGAGGGGCATGGAGACCCAGTACTTC. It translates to CASSPRGMETQYF.

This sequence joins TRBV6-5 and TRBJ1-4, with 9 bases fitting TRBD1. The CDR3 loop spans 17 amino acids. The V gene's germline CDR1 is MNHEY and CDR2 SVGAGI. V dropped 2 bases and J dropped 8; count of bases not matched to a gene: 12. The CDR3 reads CASSYVQGAVEPEKLFF. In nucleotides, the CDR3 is TGTGCCAGCAGTTACGTACAGGGGGCCGTCGAACCAGAAAAACTGTTTTTT.

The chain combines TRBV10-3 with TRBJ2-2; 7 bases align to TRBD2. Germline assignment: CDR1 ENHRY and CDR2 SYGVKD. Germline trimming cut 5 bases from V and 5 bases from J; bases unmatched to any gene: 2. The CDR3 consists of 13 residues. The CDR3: CAISREETGELFF. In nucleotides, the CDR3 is TGTGCCATCAGTCGGGAGGAAACCGGGGAGCTGTTTTTT.

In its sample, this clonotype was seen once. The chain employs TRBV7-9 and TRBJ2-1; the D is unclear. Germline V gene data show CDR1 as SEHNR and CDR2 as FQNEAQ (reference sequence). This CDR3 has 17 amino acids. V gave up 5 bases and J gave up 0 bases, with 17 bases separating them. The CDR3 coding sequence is TGTGCCAGCAGCCAATCACGACTGGAACGCTCCTACAATGAGCAGTTCTTC. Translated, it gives CASSQSRLERSYNEQFF.

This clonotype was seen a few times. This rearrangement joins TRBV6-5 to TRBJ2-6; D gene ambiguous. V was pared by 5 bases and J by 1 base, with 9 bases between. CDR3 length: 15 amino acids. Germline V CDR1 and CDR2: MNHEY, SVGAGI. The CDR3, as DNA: TGTGCCAGCAGTCGCAGTGAGTCTGGGGCCAACGTCCTGACTTTC. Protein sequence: CASSRSESGANVLTF.